The T cell receptor beta chain described here comes from a study of cytomegalovirus exposure and HLA in healthy donors. Remarks on this clone: The antigen is unknown.

The germline CDR1 and CDR2 sequences are SGHNT and YYREEE (reference sequence). This CDR3 spans 12 amino acids. V lost 0 bases and J lost 7, with 8 bases in between. Study results and caveats: Researchers reported that three CMV-associated chains were confirmed in vitro as CMV antigen-specific.

Only in-frame clones appear in the TCRdb table, and some are missing; sequencing was by immunoSEQ multiplex PCR. The table shows over 70,000 clones, with around nine tenths occurring only once. This TCR was sampled from a young woman in good health and CMV-seropositive. The rearrangement joins TRBV5-4 to TRBJ2-7; maybe TRBD2 (6 bases). The specimen was PBMCs. The CDR3 region has the DNA TGTGCCAGCAGCTTGGAGGGGACTGAGCAGTACTTC. This encodes CASSLEGTEQYF.